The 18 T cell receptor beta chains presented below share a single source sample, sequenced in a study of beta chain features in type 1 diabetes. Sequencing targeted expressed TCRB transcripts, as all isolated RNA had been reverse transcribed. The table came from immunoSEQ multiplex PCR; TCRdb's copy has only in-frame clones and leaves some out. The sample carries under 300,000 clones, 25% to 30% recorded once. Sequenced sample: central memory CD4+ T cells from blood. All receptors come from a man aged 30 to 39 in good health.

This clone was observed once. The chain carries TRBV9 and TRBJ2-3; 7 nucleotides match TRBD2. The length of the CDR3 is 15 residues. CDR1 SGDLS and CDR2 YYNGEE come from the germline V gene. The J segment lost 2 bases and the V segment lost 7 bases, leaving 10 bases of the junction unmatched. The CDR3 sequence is CASSKREGDTDTQYF. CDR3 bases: TGTGCCAGCTCTAAAAGGGAGGGAGACACAGATACGCAGTATTTT.

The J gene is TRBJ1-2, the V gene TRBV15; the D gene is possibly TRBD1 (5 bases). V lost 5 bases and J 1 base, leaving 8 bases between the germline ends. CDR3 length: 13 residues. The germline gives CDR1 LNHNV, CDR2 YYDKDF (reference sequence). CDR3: CATSPDSNYGYTF. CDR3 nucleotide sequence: TGTGCCACCAGCCCTGACAGTAACTATGGCTACACCTTC.

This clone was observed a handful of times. The CDR3 DNA reads as TGTGCCAGTAGCCTAGGAGATACGCAGTATTTT. The encoded protein is CASSLGDTQYF. V and J are TRBV19 and TRBJ2-3, with unresolved D. CDR3 length: 11 amino acids. Germline loops: CDR1 LNHDA, CDR2 SQIVND (reference sequence). The V and J ends lost 6 bases and 5 bases respectively, with 6 bases between them. The whole variable domain, remainder taken from reference TRBV19 and TRBJ2-3, is DGGITQSPKYLFRKEGQNVTLSCEQNLNHDAMYWYRQDPGQGLRLIYYSQIVNDFQKGDIAEGYSVSREKKESFPLTVTSAQKNPTAFYLCASSLGDTQYFGPGTRLTVL.

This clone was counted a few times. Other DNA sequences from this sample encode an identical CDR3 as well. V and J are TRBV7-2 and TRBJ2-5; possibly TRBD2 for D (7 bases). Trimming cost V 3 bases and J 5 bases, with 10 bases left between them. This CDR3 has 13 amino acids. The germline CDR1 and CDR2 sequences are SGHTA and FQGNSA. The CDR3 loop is CASSFGGPETQYF. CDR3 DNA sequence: TGTGCCAGCAGCTTCGGGGGGCCTGAGACCCAGTACTTC.

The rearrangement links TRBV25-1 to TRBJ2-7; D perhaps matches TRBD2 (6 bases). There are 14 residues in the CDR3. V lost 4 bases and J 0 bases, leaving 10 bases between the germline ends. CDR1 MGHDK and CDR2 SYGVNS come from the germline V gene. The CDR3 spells CASSAQGGSYEQYF. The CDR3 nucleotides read TGTGCCAGCAGTGCCCAGGGAGGCTCCTACGAGCAGTACTTC.

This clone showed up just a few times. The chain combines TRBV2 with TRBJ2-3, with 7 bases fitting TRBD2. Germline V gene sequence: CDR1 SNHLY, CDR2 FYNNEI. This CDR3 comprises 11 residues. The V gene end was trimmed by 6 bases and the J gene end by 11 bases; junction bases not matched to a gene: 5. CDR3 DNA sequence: TGTGCCAGCAGCGGGACTACTGTGCAGTATTTT. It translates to CASSGTTVQYF.

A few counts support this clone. CDR3 DNA sequence: TGCGCCAGCAGCCAAGAGGCTAGCGGATACACCGGGGAGCTGTTTTTT. Translation: CASSQEASGYTGELFF. The chain uses TRBV4-3 and TRBJ2-2, with TRBD2 matching over 7 bases. V was clipped by 0 bases and J by 3 bases; unmatched bases: 4. Germline CDR1 reads LGHNA; CDR2 reads YSLEER. CDR3 length: 16 amino acids.

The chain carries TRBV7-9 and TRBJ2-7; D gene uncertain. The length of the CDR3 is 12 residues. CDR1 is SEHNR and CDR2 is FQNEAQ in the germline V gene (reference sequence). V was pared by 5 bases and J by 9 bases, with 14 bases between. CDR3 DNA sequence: TGTGCCAGCAGCGCTCAAGACCAAGGGCAGTACTTC. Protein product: CASSAQDQGQYF.

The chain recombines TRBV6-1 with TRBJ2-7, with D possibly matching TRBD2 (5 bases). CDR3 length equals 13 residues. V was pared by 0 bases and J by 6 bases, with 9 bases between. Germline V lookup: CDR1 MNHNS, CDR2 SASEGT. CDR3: CASSEAAGFEQYF. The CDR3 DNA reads TGTGCCAGCAGTGAAGCGGCGGGCTTCGAGCAGTACTTC.

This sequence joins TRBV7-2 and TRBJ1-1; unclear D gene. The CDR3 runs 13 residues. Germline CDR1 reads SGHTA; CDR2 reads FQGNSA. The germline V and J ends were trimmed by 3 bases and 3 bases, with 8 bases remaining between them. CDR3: CASSFDTDTEAFF. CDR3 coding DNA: TGTGCCAGCAGCTTTGACACTGACACTGAAGCTTTCTTT. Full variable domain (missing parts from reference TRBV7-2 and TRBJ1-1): GAGVSQSPSNKVTEKGKDVELRCDPISGHTALYWYRQSLGQGLEFLIYFQGNSAPDKSGLPSDRFSAERTGGSVSTLTIQRTQQEDSAVYLCASSFDTDTEAFFGQGTRLTVV.

The CDR3 spells CATSRTSGQETQYF. The CDR3 DNA is TGTGCCACCAGCCGGACTAGCGGACAAGAGACCCAGTACTTC. The chain links TRBV15 to TRBJ2-5; 10 nucleotides line up with TRBD2. Trimming took 5 bases from V and 2 from J; bases not matched to a gene: 2. The germline V gene encodes CDR1 LNHNV and CDR2 YYDKDF (reference sequence). The CDR3 totals 14 residues.

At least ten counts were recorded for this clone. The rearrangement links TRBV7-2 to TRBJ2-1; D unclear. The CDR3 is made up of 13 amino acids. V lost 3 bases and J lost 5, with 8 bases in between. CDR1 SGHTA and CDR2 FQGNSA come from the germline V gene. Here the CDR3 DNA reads TGTGCCAGCAGCTTCTCGATGAACAATGAGCAGTTCTTC. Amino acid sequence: CASSFSMNNEQFF.

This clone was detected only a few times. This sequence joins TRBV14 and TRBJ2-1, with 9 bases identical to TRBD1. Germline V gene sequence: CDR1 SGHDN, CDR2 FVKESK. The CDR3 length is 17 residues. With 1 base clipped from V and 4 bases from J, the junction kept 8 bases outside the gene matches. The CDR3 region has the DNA TGTGCCAGCAGCCAAGGCCCCACAGGGGGCTCTTACAATGAGCAGTTCTTC. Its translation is CASSQGPTGGSYNEQFF.

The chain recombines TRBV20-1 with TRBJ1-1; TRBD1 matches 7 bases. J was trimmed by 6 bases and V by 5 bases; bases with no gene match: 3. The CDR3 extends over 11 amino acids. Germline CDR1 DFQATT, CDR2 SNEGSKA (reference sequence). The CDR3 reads CSAYGTAEAFF. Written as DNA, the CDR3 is TGCAGTGCTTACGGGACAGCTGAAGCTTTCTTT.

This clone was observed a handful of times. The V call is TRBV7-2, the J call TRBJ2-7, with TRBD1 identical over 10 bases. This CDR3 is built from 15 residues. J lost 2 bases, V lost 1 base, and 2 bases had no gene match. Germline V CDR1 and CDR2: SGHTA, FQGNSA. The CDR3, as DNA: TGTGCCAGCAGCTTAGTGACAGGGGGCACCTACGAGCAGTACTTC. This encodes CASSLVTGGTYEQYF.

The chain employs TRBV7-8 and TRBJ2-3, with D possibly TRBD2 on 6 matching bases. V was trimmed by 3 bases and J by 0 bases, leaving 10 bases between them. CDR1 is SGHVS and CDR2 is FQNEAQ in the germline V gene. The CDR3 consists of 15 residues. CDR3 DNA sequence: TGTGCCAGCAGCTTGGGCGGGGTCAGCACAGATACGCAGTATTTT. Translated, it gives CASSLGGVSTDTQYF.

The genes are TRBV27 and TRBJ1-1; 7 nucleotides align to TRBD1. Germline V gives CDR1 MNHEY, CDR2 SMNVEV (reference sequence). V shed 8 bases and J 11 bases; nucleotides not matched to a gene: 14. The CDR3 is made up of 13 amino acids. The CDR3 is CASRNRGMTGAFF. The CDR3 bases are TGTGCCAGCCGGAACAGGGGCATGACCGGGGCTTTCTTT.

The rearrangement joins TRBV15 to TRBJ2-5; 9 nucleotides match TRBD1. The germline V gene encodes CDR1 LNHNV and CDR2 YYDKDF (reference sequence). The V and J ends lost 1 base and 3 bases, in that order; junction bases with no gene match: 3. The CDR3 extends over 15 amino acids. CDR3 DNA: TGTGCCACCAGCAGAGTAGGACAGGGGAAAGAGACCCAGTACTTC. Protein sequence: CATSRVGQGKETQYF. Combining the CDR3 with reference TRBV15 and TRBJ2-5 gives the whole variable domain DAMVIQNPRYQVTQFGKPVTLSCSQTLNHNVMYWYQQKSSQAPKLLFHYYDKDFNNEADTPDNFQSRRPNTSFCFLDIRSPGLGDTAMYLCATSRVGQGKETQYFGPGTRLLVL.